One TCR beta chain is described in this entry. The target antigen is unknown. The data were taken from a study of T cell responses to AZD1222 COVID-19 vaccine. Broader study findings: Spike-specific TCRs gained breadth and depth after people received two AZD1222 doses. Seropositive status at baseline applied to only five or six AZD1222 recipients. Nearly half of spike-specific TCRs reportedly go after variant regions that carry no mutations. White British people made up most donors, females outnumbered males, and clonal diversity was possibly underestimated.

This CDR3 is 13 amino acids long. Germline CDR1 SQVTM, CDR2 ANQGSEA. The V end was cut by 4 bases, the J end by 4 bases, with 13 bases between. Profiling relied on immunoSEQ multiplex PCR, and the TCRdb table lists in-frame clones only, not all of them. The sample contains 150,000 to 200,000 clones, 94% of which appear only once. This TCR was recovered from an adult in good health. The input for sequencing was peripheral blood, taken on day 0 of AZD1222 vaccination. The V call is TRBV29-1, the J call TRBJ1-2, with a tentative D call TRBD1 (6 bases). CDR3 sequence reads: CSVAQGGGYGYTF. As DNA, the CDR3 is TGCAGCGTTGCACAGGGTGGGGGCTATGGCTACACCTTC.